The TCR beta chain described here comes from a study of T cell changes during pregnancy in multiple sclerosis. Measured with immunoSEQ multiplex PCR; TCRdb has only the in-frame clones, and not every one. Of around 45,000 clones listed, about 89% are singletons. The sample was CD4+ T cells from peripheral blood mononuclear cells, taken before pregnancy. This receptor was taken from a female donor with multiple sclerosis, enrolled in a pregnancy study.

The DNA of the CDR3 is TGTGCCAGCAGCTTAGACAGGGGCGGTGAAAAACTGTTTTTT. Protein sequence: CASSLDRGGEKLFF. The chain uses TRBV11-2 and TRBJ1-4; tentative D call: TRBD1 (6 bases). The CDR3 spans 14 residues. V was pared by 0 bases and J by 7 bases, with 9 bases between. Germline V gene lookup returns CDR1 SGHAT and CDR2 FQNNGV. The complete variable domain, with remaining parts taken from reference TRBV11-2 and TRBJ1-4, reads EAGVAQSPRYKIIEKRQSVAFWCNPISGHATLYWYQQILGQGPKLLIQFQNNGVVDDSQLPKDRFSAERLKGVDSTLKIQPAKLEDSAVYLCASSLDRGGEKLFFGSGTQLSVL.